This TCR beta chain comes out of a study of T cell responses to AZD1222 COVID-19 vaccine. General study findings and limits: Per reports, nearly half of all spike-specific TCRs target regions that are unmutated in variants.

Worth noting for this clone: Its target is unknown.

V was trimmed by 5 bases and J by 1 base, leaving 15 bases between them. CDR3 length: 16 residues. Germline V gives CDR1 LNHDA, CDR2 SQIVND (reference sequence). The method was immunoSEQ multiplex PCR; TCRdb's version includes in-frame clones alone and lacks a portion of them. The data hold about 54,000 clones, with approximately 88% observed a single time. This clonotype was obtained from an adult in good health. The rearrangement uses TRBV19 and TRBJ1-5; possibly TRBD1 for D (6 bases). This material consisted of peripheral blood, taken on day 0 of AZD1222 vaccination. For the CDR3, the DNA is TGTGCCAGTAGTTGGCCCGCCAGGGGAAGCAATCAGCCCCAGCATTTT. Protein product: CASSWPARGSNQPQHF.